This entry concerns a single T cell receptor beta chain. The antigen is unknown. This specimen belongs to a study of cytomegalovirus exposure and HLA in healthy donors. Study-level information: The Caucasian-associated ancestry cluster held around 81% of 300 to 450 genotyped donors. The study's findings and limits: Some TCR beta chains (around 180 of them) were listed as cytomegalovirus-associated. Later genetic work tied a missense DCLRE1C variant to beta-chain V and J trimming.

Per the germline V gene, CDR1 is MNHEY and CDR2 is SMNVEV (reference sequence). The CDR3 is made up of 15 amino acids. V trimming: 2 bases; J trimming: 2 bases; junction bases outside the gene matches: 2. PCR was performed using 60 Vbeta and 13 Jbeta primers. The protocol was immunoSEQ multiplex PCR, while the TCRdb copy is restricted to in-frame clones and leaves out a portion. The data hold roughly 160,000 clones, with over 60% observed a single time. Regarding donors, all were healthy bone marrow donors. The genes are TRBV27 and TRBJ2-3, with 9 bases that match TRBD2. The receptor comes from a man aged 45-65 years in good health and CMV-seropositive. Material for sequencing was PBMCs. CDR3 nucleotides: TGTGCCAGCAGTTTAAGCGGGGGGTACACAGATACGCAGTATTTT. Its translation: CASSLSGGYTDTQYF.